The T cell receptor beta chain under discussion was sequenced for a study of radiation and T cells in renal cell carcinoma. The table came from immunoSEQ multiplex PCR; TCRdb's copy has only in-frame clones and leaves some out. The sample includes about 140,000 clones, approximately 87% of them seen just once. Germline CDR1 SGHTA, CDR2 FQGNSA. The CDR3 contains 12 residues. V dropped 0 bases and J dropped 4 bases, with 4 bases sitting between them. Time point noted: baseline pretreatment blood. Treatment of the sample: 15 Gy SBRT to primary tumor, nephrectomy 4 weeks later. In the case of this clone: The sample carries other DNA sequences with the same CDR3.

The TCR originated in a woman in her fifties or sixties with renal cell carcinoma. Sequenced material: blood, taken from a patient whose treatment included radiotherapy and nephrectomy. The chain has TRBV7-2 and TRBJ2-7; D gene uncertain. CDR3 protein: CASSLAAYEQYF. The CDR3 DNA follows: TGTGCCAGCAGCTTAGCTGCGTACGAGCAGTACTTC.